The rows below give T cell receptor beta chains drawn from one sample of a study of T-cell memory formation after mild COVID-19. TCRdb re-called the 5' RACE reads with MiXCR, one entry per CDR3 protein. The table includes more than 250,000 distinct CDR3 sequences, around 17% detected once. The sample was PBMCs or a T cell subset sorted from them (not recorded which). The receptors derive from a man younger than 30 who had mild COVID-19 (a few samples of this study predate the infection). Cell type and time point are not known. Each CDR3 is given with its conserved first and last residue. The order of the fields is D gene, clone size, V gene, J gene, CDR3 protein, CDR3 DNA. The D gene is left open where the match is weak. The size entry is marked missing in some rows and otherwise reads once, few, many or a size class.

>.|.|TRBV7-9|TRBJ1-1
CASTLQTLNTEAFF
TGTGCCAGCACCTTACAAACCTTGAACACTGAAGCTTTCTTT
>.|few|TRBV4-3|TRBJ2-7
CASSRMGSSSEQYF
TGCGCCAGCAGCCGGATGGGGTCGTCCTCCGAGCAGTACTTC
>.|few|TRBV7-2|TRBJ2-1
CASSFSQGYNEQFF
TGTGCCAGCAGCTTTAGCCAGGGGTACAATGAGCAGTTCTTC
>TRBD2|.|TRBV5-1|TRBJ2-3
CASTTSGGRTDTQYF
TGCGCCAGCACGACTAGCGGGGGGAGGACAGATACGCAGTATTTT
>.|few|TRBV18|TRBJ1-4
CASSSRGINEKLFF
TGTGCCAGCTCGTCCAGGGGTATTAATGAAAAACTGTTTTTT
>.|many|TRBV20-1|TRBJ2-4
CSAEGGLREDIQYF
TGCAGTGCTGAGGGAGGCTTGAGGGAAGACATTCAGTACTTC
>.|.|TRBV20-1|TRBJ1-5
CSADRAGQPQHF
TGCAGTGCCGACCGAGCGGGGCAGCCCCAGCATTTT
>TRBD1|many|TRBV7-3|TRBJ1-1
CASSSYRGTEAFF
TGTGCCAGCAGCTCGTACAGGGGTACTGAAGCTTTCTTT
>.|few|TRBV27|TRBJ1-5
CASSFTYSNQPQHF
TGTGCCAGCAGTTTCACCTATAGCAATCAGCCCCAGCATTTT
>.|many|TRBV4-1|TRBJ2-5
CASSQVRTGETQYF
TGCGCCAGCAGCCAAGTGCGGACCGGGGAGACCCAGTACTTC
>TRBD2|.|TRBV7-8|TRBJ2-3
CASSSLLATSGEGDTQYF
TGTGCCAGCAGCTCCCTACTCGCCACTAGCGGCGAGGGGGATACGCAGTATTTT
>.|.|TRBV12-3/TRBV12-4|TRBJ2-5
CASRPKRRQETQYF
TGTGCCAGCAGACCCAAGCGGAGACAAGAGACCCAGTACTTC
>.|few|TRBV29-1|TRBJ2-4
CSVGQVKNIQYF
TGCAGCGTTGGACAGGTCAAAAACATTCAGTACTTC
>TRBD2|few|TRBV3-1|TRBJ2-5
CASSLRRGSGVETQYF
TGTGCCAGCAGCCTTCGGAGGGGTAGCGGGGTTGAGACCCAGTACTTC
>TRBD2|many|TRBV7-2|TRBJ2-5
CASSRTSGGFQETQYF
TGTGCCAGCAGCCGGACTAGCGGGGGATTCCAAGAGACCCAGTACTTC
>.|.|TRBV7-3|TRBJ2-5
CASSFAYQETQYF
TGTGCCAGCAGCTTCGCCTACCAAGAGACCCAGTACTTC
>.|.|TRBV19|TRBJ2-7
CASSIGQEQYF
TGTGCCAGTAGTATTGGACAGGAGCAGTACTTC
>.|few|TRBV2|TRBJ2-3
CASSERRLDGDTQYF
TGTGCCAGCAGTGAACGCCGACTAGACGGGGATACGCAGTATTTT
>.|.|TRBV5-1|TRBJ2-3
CASKGSEVDTQYF
TGCGCCAGCAAGGGGTCTGAGGTAGATACGCAGTATTTT
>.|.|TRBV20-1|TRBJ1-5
CSAGDQPQHF
TGCAGTGCCGGAGACCAGCCCCAGCATTTT
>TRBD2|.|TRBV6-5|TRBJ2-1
CASSLTSGDIYNEQFF
TGTGCCAGCAGTTTGACTAGCGGGGACATCTACAATGAGCAGTTCTTC
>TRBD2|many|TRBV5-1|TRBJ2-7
CASSLQSGEDEQYF
TGCGCCAGCAGCTTGCAAAGCGGGGAGGACGAGCAGTACTTC
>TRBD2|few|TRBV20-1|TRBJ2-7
CSARLTSGGAYEQYF
TGCAGTGCTAGACTGACTAGCGGGGGGGCCTACGAGCAGTACTTC
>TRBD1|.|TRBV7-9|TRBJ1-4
CASSGDRGLEKLFF
TGTGCCAGCAGCGGGGACAGGGGTTTAGAAAAACTGTTTTTT
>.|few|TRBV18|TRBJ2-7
CASSAPDSYEQYF
TGTGCCAGCTCAGCTCCGGACAGCTACGAGCAGTACTTC
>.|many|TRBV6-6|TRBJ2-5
CASRPQGGPEETQYF
TGTGCCAGCAGACCCCAAGGGGGGCCGGAAGAGACCCAGTACTTC
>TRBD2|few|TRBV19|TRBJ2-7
CASSTSGASYEQYF
TGTGCCAGTAGTACTAGCGGGGCTTCCTACGAGCAGTACTTC
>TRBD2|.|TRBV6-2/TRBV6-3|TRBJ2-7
CASSRNPRLAHPYEQYF
TGTGCCAGCAGCCGCAACCCGAGACTAGCACATCCCTACGAGCAGTACTTC
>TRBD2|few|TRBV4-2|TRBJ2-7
CASSQDLGTSGGYSYEQYF
TGTGCCAGCAGCCAAGATTTGGGGACTAGCGGGGGTTACTCCTACGAGCAGTACTTC
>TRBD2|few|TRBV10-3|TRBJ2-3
CAISATSGGIITDTQYF
TGTGCCATCAGTGCGACTAGCGGGGGCATAATCACAGATACGCAGTATTTT
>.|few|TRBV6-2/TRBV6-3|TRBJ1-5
CASSYMGGQPQHF
TGTGCCAGCAGTTACATGGGCGGTCAGCCCCAGCATTTT
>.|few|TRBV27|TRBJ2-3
CASSSLIRGTQYF
TGTGCCAGCAGTTCATTAATTCGAGGTACGCAGTATTTT
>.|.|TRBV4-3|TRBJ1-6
CASSQDALGTPLHF
TGCGCCAGCAGCCAAGACGCCCTGGGGACACCCCTCCACTTT
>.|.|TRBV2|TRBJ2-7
CASSVVRNRADHEQYF
TGTGCCAGCAGTGTTGTTCGGAACAGGGCGGACCACGAGCAGTACTTC
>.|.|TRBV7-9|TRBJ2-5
CASSLAGAETQYF
TGTGCCAGCAGCTTAGCAGGGGCAGAGACCCAGTACTTC
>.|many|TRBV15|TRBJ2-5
CATSRDLGSGQETQYF
TGTGCCACCAGCAGAGATCTGGGATCCGGACAAGAGACCCAGTACTTC
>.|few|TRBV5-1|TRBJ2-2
CASSAIPWDMGTGELFF
TGCGCCAGCAGCGCGATTCCCTGGGACATGGGCACCGGGGAGCTGTTTTTT
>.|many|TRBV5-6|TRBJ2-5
CASSLSPQETQYF
TGTGCCAGCAGCTTGTCGCCGCAAGAGACCCAGTACTTC
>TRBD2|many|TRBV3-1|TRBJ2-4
CASSLRGGNIQYF
TGTGCCAGCAGCCTTCGGGGGGGAAACATTCAGTACTTC
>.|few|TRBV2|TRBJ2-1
CASPPGQDPGEQFF
TGTGCCAGCCCCCCGGGACAAGACCCTGGTGAGCAGTTCTTC